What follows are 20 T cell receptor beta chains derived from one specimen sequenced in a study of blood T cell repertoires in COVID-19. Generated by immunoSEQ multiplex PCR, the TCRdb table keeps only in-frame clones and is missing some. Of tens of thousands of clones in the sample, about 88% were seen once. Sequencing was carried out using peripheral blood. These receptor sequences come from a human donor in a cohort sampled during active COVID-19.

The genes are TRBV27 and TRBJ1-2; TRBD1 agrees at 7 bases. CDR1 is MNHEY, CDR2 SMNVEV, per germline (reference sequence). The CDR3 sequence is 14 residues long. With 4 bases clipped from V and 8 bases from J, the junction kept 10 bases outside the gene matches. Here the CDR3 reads CASSSTGRPGGYTF. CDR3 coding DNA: TGTGCCAGCAGTTCGACAGGGCGGCCGGGCGGCTACACCTTC.

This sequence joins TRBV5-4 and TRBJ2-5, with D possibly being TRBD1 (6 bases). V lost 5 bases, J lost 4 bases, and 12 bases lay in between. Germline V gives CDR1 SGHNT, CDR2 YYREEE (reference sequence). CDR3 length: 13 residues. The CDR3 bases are TGTGCCAGCAGTTGGGACATTCGAGAGACCCAGTACTTC. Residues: CASSWDIRETQYF.

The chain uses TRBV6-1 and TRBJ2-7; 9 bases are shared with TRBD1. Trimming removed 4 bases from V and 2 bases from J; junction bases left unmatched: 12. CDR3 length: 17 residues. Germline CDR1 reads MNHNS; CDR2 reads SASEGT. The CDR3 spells CASSVGQGIVAPYEQYF. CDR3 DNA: TGTGCCAGCAGTGTAGGACAGGGGATAGTAGCACCCTACGAGCAGTACTTC.

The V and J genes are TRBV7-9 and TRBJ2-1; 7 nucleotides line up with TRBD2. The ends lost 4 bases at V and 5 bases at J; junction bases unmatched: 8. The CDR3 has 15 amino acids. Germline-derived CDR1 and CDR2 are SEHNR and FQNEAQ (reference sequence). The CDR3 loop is CASSSLGGGDNEQFF. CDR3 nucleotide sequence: TGTGCCAGCAGCTCACTAGGTGGGGGGGACAATGAGCAGTTCTTC.

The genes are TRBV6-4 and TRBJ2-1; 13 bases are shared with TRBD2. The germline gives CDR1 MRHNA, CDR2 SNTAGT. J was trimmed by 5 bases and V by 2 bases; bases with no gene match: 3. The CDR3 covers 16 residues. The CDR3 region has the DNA TGTGCCAGCAGTGACCCACTAGCGGGAGGGGACAATGAGCAGTTCTTC. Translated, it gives CASSDPLAGGDNEQFF.

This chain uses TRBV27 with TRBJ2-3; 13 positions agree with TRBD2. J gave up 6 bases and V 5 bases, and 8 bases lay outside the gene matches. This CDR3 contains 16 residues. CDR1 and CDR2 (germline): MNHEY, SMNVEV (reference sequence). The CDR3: CASSPALAGGPDTQYF. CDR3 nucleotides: TGTGCCAGCAGTCCCGCACTAGCGGGGGGGCCTGATACGCAGTATTTT.

The chain's CDR3 is CASSPTGQGNTGELFF. CDR3 DNA sequence: TGTGCCAGCAGCCCCACGGGACAGGGAAACACCGGGGAGCTGTTTTTT. This chain connects TRBV7-9 to TRBJ2-2, with 9 nucleotides matching TRBD1. Trimming cost V 5 bases and J 2 bases; bases outside gene matches: 6. The germline V gene has CDR1 SEHNR and CDR2 FQNEAQ (reference sequence). This CDR3 region has 16 residues.

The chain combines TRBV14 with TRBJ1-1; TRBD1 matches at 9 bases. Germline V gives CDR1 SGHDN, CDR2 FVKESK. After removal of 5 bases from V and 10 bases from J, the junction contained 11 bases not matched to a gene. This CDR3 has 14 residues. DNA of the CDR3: TGTGCCAGCAGCGTGGGACAGGGCTCGTTAAGAGCTTTCTTT. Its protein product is CASSVGQGSLRAFF.

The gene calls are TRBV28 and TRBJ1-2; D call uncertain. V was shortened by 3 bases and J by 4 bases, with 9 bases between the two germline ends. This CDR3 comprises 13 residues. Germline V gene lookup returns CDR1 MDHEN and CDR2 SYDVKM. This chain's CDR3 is CASSFGQFYGYTF. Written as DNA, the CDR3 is TGTGCCAGCAGTTTTGGGCAGTTCTATGGCTACACCTTC.

CDR3 sequence (DNA): TGTGCCAGCAGCTTGGGAGGGGGCGGGCATGAAAAACTGTTTTTT. It encodes CASSLGGGGHEKLFF. J is TRBJ1-4 and V is TRBV5-4; 7 nucleotides line up with TRBD1. J was trimmed by 6 bases and V by 0 bases; bases with no gene match: 5. Per the germline V gene, CDR1 is SGHNT and CDR2 is YYREEE (reference sequence). This CDR3 has 15 amino acids.

DNA for the CDR3: TGTGCCAGCGCGGGGGTCTCCCTATATGGCTACACCTTC. This gives the protein CASAGVSLYGYTF. The genes are TRBV6-5 and TRBJ1-2; weak D call: TRBD1 (5 bases). Germline V CDR1 and CDR2: MNHEY, SVGAGI. V gave up 8 bases and J gave up 5 bases, with 15 bases separating them. The CDR3 loop spans 13 amino acids.

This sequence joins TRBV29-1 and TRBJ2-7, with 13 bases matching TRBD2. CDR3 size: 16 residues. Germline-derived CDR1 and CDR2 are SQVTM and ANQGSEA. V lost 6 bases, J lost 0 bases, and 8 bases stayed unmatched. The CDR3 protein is CSVPGLAGDSSYEQYF. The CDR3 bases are TGCAGCGTCCCAGGACTAGCGGGAGACAGCTCCTACGAGCAGTACTTC.

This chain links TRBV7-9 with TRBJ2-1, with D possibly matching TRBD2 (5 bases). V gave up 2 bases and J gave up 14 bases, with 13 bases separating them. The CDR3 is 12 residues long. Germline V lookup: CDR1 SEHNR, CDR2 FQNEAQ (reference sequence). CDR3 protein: CASSLQEGLKFF. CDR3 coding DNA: TGTGCCAGCAGCTTACAAGAGGGTTTAAAGTTCTTC. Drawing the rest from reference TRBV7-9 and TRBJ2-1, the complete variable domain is DTGVSQNPRHKITKRGQNVTFRCDPISEHNRLYWYRQTLGQGPEFLTYFQNEAQLEKSRLLSDRFSAERPKGSFSTLEIQRTEQGDSAMYLCASSLQEGLKFFGPGTRLTVL.

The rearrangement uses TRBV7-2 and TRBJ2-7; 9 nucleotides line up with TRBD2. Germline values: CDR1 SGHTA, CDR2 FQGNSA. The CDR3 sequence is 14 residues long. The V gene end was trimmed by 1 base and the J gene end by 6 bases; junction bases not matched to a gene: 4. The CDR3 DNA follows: TGTGCCAGCAGCTTAGGTAGCGGGGGCACCGAGCAGTACTTC. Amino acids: CASSLGSGGTEQYF.

CDR3 sequence (DNA): TGTGCCAGTAGTATAGCGCACGAGCCCTCAGATACGCAGTATTTT. This encodes CASSIAHEPSDTQYF. The V call is TRBV19, the J call TRBJ2-3; D is ambiguous. Trimming cost V 1 base and J 4 bases, with 12 bases left between them. The CDR3 is made up of 15 amino acids. Germline assignment: CDR1 LNHDA and CDR2 SQIVND (reference sequence).

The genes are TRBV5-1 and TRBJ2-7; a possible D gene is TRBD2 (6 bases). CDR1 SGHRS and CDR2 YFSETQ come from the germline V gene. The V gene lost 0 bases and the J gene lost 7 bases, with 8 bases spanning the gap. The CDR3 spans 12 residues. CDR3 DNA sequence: TGCGCCAGCAGCTTGGTGGGGAGGGAGCAGTACTTC. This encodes CASSLVGREQYF. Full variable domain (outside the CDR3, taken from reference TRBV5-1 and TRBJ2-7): KAGVTQTPRYLIKTRGQQVTLSCSPISGHRSVSWYQQTPGQGLQFLFEYFSETQRNKGNFPGRFSGRQFSNSRSEMNVSTLELGDSALYLCASSLVGREQYFGPGTRLTVT.

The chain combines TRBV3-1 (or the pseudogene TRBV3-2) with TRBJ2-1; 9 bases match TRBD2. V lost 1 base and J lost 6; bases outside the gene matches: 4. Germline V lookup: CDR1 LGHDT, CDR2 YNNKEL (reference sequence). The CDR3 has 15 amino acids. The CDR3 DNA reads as TGTGCCAGCAGCCAAGGCAGCGGGGGGTTCAATGAGCAGTTCTTC. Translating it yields CASSQGSGGFNEQFF.

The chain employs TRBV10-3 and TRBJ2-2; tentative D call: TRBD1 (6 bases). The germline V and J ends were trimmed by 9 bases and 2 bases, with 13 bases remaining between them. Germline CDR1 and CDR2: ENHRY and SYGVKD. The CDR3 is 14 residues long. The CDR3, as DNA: TGTGCCATAGGAACACAGGGCAACACCGGGGAGCTGTTTTTT. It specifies CAIGTQGNTGELFF.

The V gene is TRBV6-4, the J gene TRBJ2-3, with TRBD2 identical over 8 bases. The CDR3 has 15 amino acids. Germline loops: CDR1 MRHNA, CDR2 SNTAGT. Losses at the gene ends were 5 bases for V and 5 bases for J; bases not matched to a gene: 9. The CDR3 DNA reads TGTGCCAGCAGTTCTGACGGGACTAGGGAAGATACGCAGTATTTT. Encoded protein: CASSSDGTREDTQYF.

Here the CDR3 DNA reads TGTGCCACCAGTGACACTGGGGACAGGGACTATGGCTACACCTTC. Its translation: CATSDTGDRDYGYTF. The chain couples TRBV24-1 to TRBJ1-2; TRBD1 aligns across 9 bases. The CDR3 spans 15 residues. Germline-derived CDR1 and CDR2 are KGHDR and SFDVKD. V lost 4 bases to trimming and J lost 3 bases; unmatched junction nucleotides: 5.